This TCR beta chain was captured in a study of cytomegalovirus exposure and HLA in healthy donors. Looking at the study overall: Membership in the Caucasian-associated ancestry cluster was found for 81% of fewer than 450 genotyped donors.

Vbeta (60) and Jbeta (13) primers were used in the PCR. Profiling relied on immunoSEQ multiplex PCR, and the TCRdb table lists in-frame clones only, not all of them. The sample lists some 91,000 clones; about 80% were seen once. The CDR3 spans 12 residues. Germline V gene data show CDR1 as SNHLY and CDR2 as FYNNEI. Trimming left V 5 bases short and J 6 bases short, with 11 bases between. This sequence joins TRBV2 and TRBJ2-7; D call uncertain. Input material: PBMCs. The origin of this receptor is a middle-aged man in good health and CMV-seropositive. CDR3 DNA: TGTGCCAGCAGTTCCTTCCTCCGCGAGCAGTACTTC. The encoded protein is CASSSFLREQYF.